The 32 T cell receptor beta chains reported below all come from one sample, sequenced in a study of blood T cell repertoires in COVID-19. TCRdb's copy holds only in-frame clones and misses some; the assay was immunoSEQ multiplex PCR. The sample holds over 200,000 clones, roughly four fifths seen once. Sequenced sample: peripheral blood. The origin of the receptors is a woman aged 80 or older with COVID-19, enrolled during active disease.

The chain joins TRBV6-5 to TRBJ1-1; 7 bases are a match to TRBD1. After removal of 6 bases from V and 0 bases from J, the junction contained 7 bases not matched to a gene. Germline V gives CDR1 MNHEY, CDR2 SVGAGI. The CDR3 consists of 15 residues. The CDR3 protein is CASRPGQPLNTEAFF. In nucleotides, the CDR3 is TGTGCCAGCAGGCCGGGACAGCCCTTGAACACTGAAGCTTTCTTT.

This clone occurred once. The gene calls are TRBV12-5 and TRBJ2-3; D perhaps matches TRBD1 (7 bases). The V and J ends lost 3 bases and 0 bases respectively, with 10 bases between them. CDR1 LGHNT and CDR2 FRNRAP come from the germline V gene. The CDR3 contains 15 residues. Written as DNA, the CDR3 is TGTGCTAGTGGTTTCAGGGGGACTAGCACAGATACGCAGTATTTT. Protein sequence: CASGFRGTSTDTQYF.

This sequence joins TRBV18 and TRBJ2-3, with D uncertain. Trimming removed 3 bases from V and 5 bases from J, with 6 bases in between. Germline V CDR1 and CDR2: KGHSH, LQKENI. The CDR3 is made up of 12 amino acids. The CDR3 here is CASSPFGDTQYF. The CDR3 nucleotides are TGTGCCAGCTCACCCTTCGGAGATACGCAGTATTTT.

About this clone: The junction departs from germline at one end; a sequencing error may be responsible. The genes are TRBV10-3 and TRBJ2-7; 9 nucleotides align to TRBD2. The CDR3 runs 15 residues. Germline V CDR1 and CDR2: ENHRY, SYGVKD. The CDR3 sequence: CAISGSSGVPYEQYF. CDR3 nucleotide sequence: TGTGCCATCAGTGGTTCTAGCGGGGTGCCCTATGAGCAGTACTTC.

The chain couples TRBV5-8 to TRBJ1-4; a weak D match, TRBD1 (5 bases). The V end lost 3 bases, the J end lost 0 bases, and 15 bases lay between the germline ends. The CDR3 consists of 17 residues. Germline V gene lookup returns CDR1 SGHTS and CDR2 YDEGEE. CDR3 DNA sequence: TGTGCCAGCAGCTGGGCGGGGACTTCTACAACTAATGAAAAACTGTTTTTT. Its protein product is CASSWAGTSTTNEKLFF.

CDR3 nucleotide sequence: TGTGCCACCAGTGCCTTAGTAACCGGGGAGCTGTTTTTT. The encoded protein is CATSALVTGELFF. V and J are TRBV24-1 and TRBJ2-2; unclear D gene. Germline-derived CDR1 and CDR2 are KGHDR and SFDVKD. Trimming took 5 bases from V and 5 from J, leaving 8 bases between them. This CDR3 contains 13 residues.

The chain recombines TRBV7-6 with TRBJ2-1, with TRBD2 matching 10 bases. The V gene's germline CDR1 is SGHVS and CDR2 FNYEAQ. The CDR3 sequence is 16 residues long. The J segment lost 9 bases and the V segment lost 0 bases, leaving 8 bases of the junction unmatched. The CDR3 protein is CASSLAKSGGAAEQFF. In DNA form, the CDR3 reads TGTGCCAGCAGCTTAGCGAAGAGCGGGGGGGCCGCTGAGCAGTTCTTC.

The CDR3: CAAGEGQGGYGYTF. The CDR3 bases are TGTGCCGCCGGGGAGGGACAGGGAGGGTATGGCTACACCTTC. The chain recombines TRBV3-1 (or the pseudogene TRBV3-2) with TRBJ1-2, with 9 bases fitting TRBD1. In germline, CDR1 is LGHDT, CDR2 YNNKEL (reference sequence). The CDR3 has 14 amino acids. The V gene end was trimmed by 11 bases and the J gene end by 5 bases; junction bases not matched to a gene: 12.

V gene TRBV11-2 combines with J gene TRBJ2-7; TRBD1 is a possible D gene (5 bases). The CDR3 has 16 amino acids. Germline V gene lookup returns CDR1 SGHAT and CDR2 FQNNGV. Trimming left V 5 bases short and J 3 bases short, with 20 bases between. The CDR3 nucleotides read TGTGCCAGCAGCCAATTTGGGGCAGCGCGTATCTACGAGCAGTACTTC. Its translation: CASSQFGAARIYEQYF.

With regard to this clone: The same CDR3 also results from other DNA sequences found in this sample. V gene TRBV2 combines with J gene TRBJ2-7, with D tentatively TRBD1 (6 bases). Trimming shortened V by 4 bases and J by 0 bases, and 7 bases separated the two germline ends. Germline CDR1 reads SNHLY; CDR2 reads FYNNEI. CDR3 length: 13 residues. The CDR3 DNA reads TGTGCCAGCAGTGGGGACAACTCCTACGAGCAGTACTTC. It codes for CASSGDNSYEQYF.

The CDR3 coding sequence is TGTGCCAGCAGCGTACAGGGGGCAGGGACTGAAGCTTTCTTT. It specifies CASSVQGAGTEAFF. The V call is TRBV7-3, the J call TRBJ1-1, with 9 bases aligning to TRBD1. CDR1 is SGHTA and CDR2 is FQGTGA in the germline V gene. V lost 5 bases to trimming and J lost 5 bases; unmatched junction nucleotides: 6. The length of the CDR3 is 14 residues.

The chain is built from TRBV5-1 and TRBJ2-5; D not certain. The germline V and J ends were trimmed by 0 bases and 1 base, with 13 bases remaining between them. Germline CDR1 and CDR2: SGHRS and YFSETQ. The CDR3 totals 16 residues. CDR3 coding DNA: TGCGCCAGCAGCTTGGGCGTCCCTCACGCCCAAGAGACCCAGTACTTC. It specifies CASSLGVPHAQETQYF.

The J gene is TRBJ2-3, the V gene TRBV5-5; D perhaps matches TRBD1 (6 bases). CDR3 length equals 14 residues. Trimming took 4 bases from V and 1 from J, leaving 10 bases between them. CDR1 is SGHKS, CDR2 YYEKEE, per germline (reference sequence). CDR3 amino acids: CASSDRQGTDTQYF. In DNA form, the CDR3 reads TGTGCCAGCAGCGATCGACAGGGCACAGATACGCAGTATTTT.

The V gene is TRBV5-4, the J gene TRBJ2-7; TRBD1 is a possible D gene (6 bases). This CDR3 has 14 amino acids. V was cut by 3 bases and J by 2 bases, with 12 bases left in between. Germline V CDR1 and CDR2: SGHNT, YYREEE (reference sequence). The CDR3 DNA sequence: TGTGCCAGCAGCTACACAGGGTCTACCTACGAGCAGTACTTC. Residues: CASSYTGSTYEQYF.

The CDR3 DNA reads as TGTGCCAGCAGACCGGGACACGGCATGAACACTGAAGCTTTCTTT. Translating gives CASRPGHGMNTEAFF. The chain employs TRBV6-5 and TRBJ1-1; TRBD1 might be the D (6 bases). There are 15 residues in the CDR3. From germline, CDR1 is MNHEY and CDR2 SVGAGI. V lost 6 bases and J lost 0, with 14 bases in between.

This chain links TRBV9 with TRBJ2-5; D gene ambiguous. The CDR3 covers 13 residues. Per germline, CDR1 SGDLS and CDR2 YYNGEE. V lost 0 bases and J 2 bases, leaving 5 bases between the germline ends. Here the CDR3 DNA reads TGTGCCAGCAGCGTAGATCCACAAGAGACCCAGTACTTC. Its translation is CASSVDPQETQYF. Full variable domain (rest looked up from reference TRBV9 and TRBJ2-5): DSGVTQTPKHLITATGQRVTLRCSPRSGDLSVYWYQQSLDQGLQFLIQYYNGEERAKGNILERFSAQQFPDLHSELNLSSLELGDSALYFCASSVDPQETQYFGPGTRLLVL.

This chain connects TRBV5-1 to TRBJ1-2, with D possibly being TRBD1 (5 bases). Germline CDR1 SGHRS, CDR2 YFSETQ. Trimming removed 4 bases at V and 3 bases at J, with 13 bases between. The CDR3 length is 14 residues. As DNA, the CDR3 is TGCGCCAGCAGCATCGGACAAACCGACTATGGCTACACCTTC. Translated: CASSIGQTDYGYTF.

As for this clone: One end of the junction fails to match germline, which may point to a read error. The rearrangement links TRBV7-9 to TRBJ2-7, with a weak D call TRBD2 (5 bases). CDR1 SEHNR and CDR2 FQNEAQ come from the germline V gene (reference sequence). This CDR3 is 16 amino acids long. DNA of the CDR3: TGTGCCAGCAGCTGGCGGGCGCGTACGAGCTCCTACGGGCAGTACTTC. This codes for CASSWRARTSSYGQYF.

The chain employs TRBV11-2 and TRBJ1-4, with D possibly TRBD1 on 6 matching bases. Between the trimmed V and J ends, which lost 4 bases and 7 bases, there was a span of 10 bases. CDR3 length: 13 residues. Germline V gene data show CDR1 as SGHAT and CDR2 as FQNNGV. CDR3 in DNA: TGTGCCAGCAGCTCGACAGGCCGTGAAAAACTGTTTTTT. This translates into CASSSTGREKLFF.

This rearrangement joins TRBV5-1 to TRBJ2-2; no clear D gene. The CDR3 totals 15 residues. Trimming left V 4 bases short and J 4 bases short, with 14 bases between. Germline assignment: CDR1 SGHRS and CDR2 YFSETQ. The CDR3 spells CASSHQVLGTGELFF. Written as DNA, the CDR3 is TGCGCCAGCAGCCATCAGGTTCTGGGCACCGGGGAGCTGTTTTTT.

CDR3 protein: CASSQGQGSGYTF. The CDR3 coding sequence is TGTGCCAGCAGCCAGGGACAGGGGAGTGGCTACACCTTC. J is TRBJ1-2 and V is TRBV3-1 (or the pseudogene TRBV3-2); 10 bases are a match to TRBD1. Losses at the gene ends were 3 bases for V and 7 bases for J; bases not matched to a gene: 2. This CDR3 has 13 residues. Germline V CDR1 and CDR2: LGHDT, YNNKEL (reference sequence).

The V call is TRBV5-1, the J call TRBJ2-2; unclear D gene. Trimming took off 1 base at V and 0 bases at J, with 7 bases between the two ends. The CDR3 consists of 15 residues. Germline-derived CDR1 and CDR2 are SGHRS and YFSETQ. The CDR3 protein is CASSLSAANTGELFF. DNA of the CDR3: TGCGCCAGCAGCTTGAGTGCGGCGAACACCGGGGAGCTGTTTTTT.

The chain recombines TRBV19 with TRBJ1-4; 8 nucleotides line up with TRBD1. The germline V gene has CDR1 LNHDA and CDR2 SQIVND (reference sequence). V lost 4 bases to trimming and J lost 10 bases; unmatched junction nucleotides: 5. The CDR3 runs 13 residues. The CDR3 sequence: CASSTGQGGKLFF. The CDR3 DNA sequence: TGTGCCAGTAGTACAGGACAGGGTGGAAAACTGTTTTTT.

The V gene is TRBV7-9, the J gene TRBJ2-2; D is unresolved. Deletions cut 2 bases from V and 5 bases from J, with 21 bases between. The germline V gene encodes CDR1 SEHNR and CDR2 FQNEAQ (reference sequence). This CDR3 has 18 residues. CDR3 sequence reads: CASSLPGPDKRTTGELFF. The CDR3 DNA follows: TGTGCCAGCAGCTTACCCGGCCCAGACAAGAGAACAACCGGGGAGCTGTTTTTT.

The genes are TRBV2 and TRBJ1-5; D is ambiguous. Germline values: CDR1 SNHLY, CDR2 FYNNEI. The CDR3 consists of 15 residues. V lost 6 bases to trimming and J lost 2 bases, with 14 bases between them. This CDR3 reads CASRVDGGGNQPQHF. In DNA, the CDR3 is TGTGCCAGCAGGGTCGACGGCGGTGGCAATCAGCCCCAGCATTTT.

V gene TRBV14 combines with J gene TRBJ2-2, with TRBD2 identical over 7 bases. V shed 1 base and J 4 bases; nucleotides not matched to a gene: 6. Germline CDR1 and CDR2: SGHDN and FVKESK. The CDR3 extends over 16 amino acids. CDR3 protein: CASSQAGGGPTGELFF. For the CDR3, the DNA is TGTGCCAGCAGCCAAGCCGGCGGGGGACCCACCGGGGAGCTGTTTTTT.

The J gene is TRBJ2-1, the V gene TRBV18; 8 bases are shared with TRBD2. The CDR3 covers 13 residues. Trimming took 6 bases from V and 6 from J; bases not matched to a gene: 4. From germline, CDR1 is KGHSH and CDR2 LQKENI. CDR3 sequence (DNA): TGTGCCAGCTCCCTCGGGACTAGCAATGAGCAGTTCTTC. Translating it yields CASSLGTSNEQFF.

The chain joins TRBV7-3 to TRBJ2-6, with 10 nucleotides matching TRBD1. This CDR3 has 19 residues. With V trimmed by 5 bases and J by 3 bases, 13 bases remained unmatched. CDR1 and CDR2 (germline): SGHTA, FQGTGA. CDR3 sequence (DNA): TGTGCCAGCAGCCAATTTATGGGACAGGGGAGTAGTGGGGCCAACGTCCTGACTTTC. Its protein product is CASSQFMGQGSSGANVLTF.

The chain uses TRBV27 and TRBJ2-6, with unresolved D. Germline CDR1 MNHEY, CDR2 SMNVEV (reference sequence). Trimming took 6 bases from V and 4 from J, leaving 10 bases between them. The CDR3 loop spans 14 amino acids. The CDR3 reads CASSPGAGANVLTF. CDR3 DNA: TGTGCCAGCAGCCCAGGTGCCGGGGCCAACGTCCTGACTTTC.

In this sample, this clone turned up a few times. The sample carries other DNA sequences with the same CDR3. The chain uses TRBV5-1 and TRBJ1-1; the match to TRBD1 covers 8 bases. Trimming cost V 0 bases and J 3 bases; bases outside gene matches: 1. The germline CDR1 and CDR2 sequences are SGHRS and YFSETQ. This CDR3 has 14 amino acids. CDR3 loop: CASSLVQGDTEAFF. The CDR3 DNA follows: TGCGCCAGCAGCTTGGTACAGGGGGACACTGAAGCTTTCTTT.

The chain combines TRBV3-1 (or the pseudogene TRBV3-2) with TRBJ1-2; no clear D. The CDR3 contains 13 residues. V was pared by 8 bases and J by 6 bases, with 16 bases between. CDR1 and CDR2 from the germline V gene are LGHDT and YNNKEL (reference sequence). The CDR3 is CASSVAGGDGYTF. The CDR3 DNA is TGTGCCAGCTCCGTGGCTGGCGGTGATGGCTACACCTTC.

A remark on this clone: Other DNA sequences in the sample encode the same CDR3. V is TRBV3-1 (or the pseudogene TRBV3-2) and J is TRBJ2-7; 8 positions match TRBD2. The ends lost 4 bases at V and 5 bases at J; junction bases unmatched: 4. The germline V gene encodes CDR1 LGHDT and CDR2 YNNKEL (reference sequence). The CDR3 consists of 13 residues. CDR3 sequence reads: CASSLTGGHEQYF. DNA for the CDR3: TGTGCCAGCAGCCTAACGGGGGGGCACGAGCAGTACTTC.